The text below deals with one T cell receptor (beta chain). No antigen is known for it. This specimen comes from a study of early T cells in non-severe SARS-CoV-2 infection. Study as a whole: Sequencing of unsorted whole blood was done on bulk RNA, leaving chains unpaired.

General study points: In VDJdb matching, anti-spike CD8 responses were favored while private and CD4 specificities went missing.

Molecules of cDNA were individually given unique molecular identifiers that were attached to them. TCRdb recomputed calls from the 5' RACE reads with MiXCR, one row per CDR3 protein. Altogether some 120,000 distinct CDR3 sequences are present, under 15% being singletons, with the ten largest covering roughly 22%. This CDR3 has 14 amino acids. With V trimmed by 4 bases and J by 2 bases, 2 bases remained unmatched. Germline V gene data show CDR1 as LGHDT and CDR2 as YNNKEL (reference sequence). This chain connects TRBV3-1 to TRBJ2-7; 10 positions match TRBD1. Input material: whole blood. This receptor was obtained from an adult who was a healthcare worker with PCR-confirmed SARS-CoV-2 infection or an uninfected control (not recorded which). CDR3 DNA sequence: TGTGCCAGCAGCCGGGGACAGGGGACCTACGAGCAGTACTTC. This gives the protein CASSRGQGTYEQYF.